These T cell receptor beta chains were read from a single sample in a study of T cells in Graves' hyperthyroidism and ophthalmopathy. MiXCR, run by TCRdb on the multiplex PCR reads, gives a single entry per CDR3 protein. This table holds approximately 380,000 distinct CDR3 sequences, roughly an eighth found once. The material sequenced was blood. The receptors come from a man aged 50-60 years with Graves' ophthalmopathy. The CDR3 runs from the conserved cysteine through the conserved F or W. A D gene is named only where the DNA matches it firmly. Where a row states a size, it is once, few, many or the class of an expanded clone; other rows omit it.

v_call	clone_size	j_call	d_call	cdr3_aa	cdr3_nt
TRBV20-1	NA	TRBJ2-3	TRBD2	CSAEEGTSGTDTQYF	TGCAGTGCTGAGGAAGGGACTAGCGGCACAGATACGCAGTATTTT
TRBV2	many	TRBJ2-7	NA	CASTYGEYGKQYF	TGTGCCAGCACGTACGGGGAGTACGGGAAGCAGTACTTC
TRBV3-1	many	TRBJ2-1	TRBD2	CASSWGLAGGNNEQFF	TGTGCCAGCAGCTGGGGACTAGCGGGAGGAAACAATGAGCAGTTCTTC
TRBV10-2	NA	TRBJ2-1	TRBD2	CASSDPGLAGYNEQFF	TGCGCCAGCAGTGATCCGGGACTAGCGGGGTACAATGAGCAGTTCTTC
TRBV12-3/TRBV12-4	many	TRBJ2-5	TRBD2	CASSSHPTSGEQETQYF	TGTGCCAGCAGTTCCCACCCGACTAGCGGGGAACAAGAGACCCAGTACTTC
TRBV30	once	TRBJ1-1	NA	CAWSSLIVEAFF	TGTGCCTGGAGTTCCCTGATCGTTGAAGCTTTCTTT
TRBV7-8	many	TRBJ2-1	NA	CASSLVGSWLRKEQFF	TGTGCCAGCAGCTTAGTGGGTAGCTGGCTCCGTAAGGAGCAGTTCTTC
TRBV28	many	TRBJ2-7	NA	CASSTRGLSYEQYF	TGTGCCAGCAGTACAAGAGGGCTGTCCTACGAGCAGTACTTC
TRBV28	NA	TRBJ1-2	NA	CASSLHLSYGYTF	TGTGCCAGCAGTTTACACCTAAGCTATGGCTACACCTTC
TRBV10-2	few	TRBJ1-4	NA	CASSESRRAQNEKLFF	TGCGCCAGCAGTGAGTCTAGGAGGGCGCAGAATGAAAAACTGTTTTTT
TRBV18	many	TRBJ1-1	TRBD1	CASSPQRQGNTEAFF	TGTGCCAGCTCACCGCAACGACAGGGGAACACTGAAGCTTTCTTT
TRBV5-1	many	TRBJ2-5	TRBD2	CASSLAAGGQETQYF	TGCGCCAGCAGCTTGGCCGCGGGAGGACAAGAGACCCAGTACTTC
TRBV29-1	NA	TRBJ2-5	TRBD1	CSVEDRVVETQYF	TGCAGCGTTGAGGACAGGGTCGTAGAGACCCAGTACTTC
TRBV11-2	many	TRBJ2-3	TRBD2	CASSPIAGHTQYF	TGTGCCAGCAGCCCGATAGCGGGCCATACGCAGTATTTT
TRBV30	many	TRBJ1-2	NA	CAWSVLIRAKRTGGYTF	TGTGCCTGGAGTGTACTTATACGTGCGAAGCGAACGGGAGGCTACACCTTC
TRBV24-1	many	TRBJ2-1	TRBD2	CATSETGTSGGNEQFF	TGTGCCACCAGTGAAACAGGGACTAGCGGGGGCAATGAGCAGTTCTTC
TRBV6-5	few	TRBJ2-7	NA	CASSYSPSIEQYF	TGTGCCAGCAGTTACTCGCCTAGCATCGAGCAGTACTTC
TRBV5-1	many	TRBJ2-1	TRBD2	CASSWTLGTSSYNEQFF	TGCGCCAGCAGCTGGACCCTGGGGACTAGCTCCTACAATGAGCAGTTCTTC
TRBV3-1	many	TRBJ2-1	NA	CASSFSVHINEQFF	TGTGCCAGCAGCTTTAGTGTACATATAAATGAGCAGTTCTTC
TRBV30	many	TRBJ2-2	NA	CAWSLKGVTGELFF	TGTGCCTGGAGTTTGAAGGGGGTCACCGGGGAGCTGTTTTTT
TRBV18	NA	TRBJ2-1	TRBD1	CASSPGTGMSNEQFF	TGTGCCAGCTCACCGGGGACAGGGATGTCCAATGAGCAGTTCTTC
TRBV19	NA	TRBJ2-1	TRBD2	CASSTSSGTSSEQFF	TGTGCCAGTAGTACCTCTAGCGGGACATCGAGTGAGCAGTTCTTC
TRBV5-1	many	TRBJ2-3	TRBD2	CASSTLGTSSTDTQYF	TGCGCCAGCAGCACCCTAGGGACTAGCAGCACAGATACGCAGTATTTT
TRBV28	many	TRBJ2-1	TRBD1	CASSLTGTGGGNEQFF	TGTGCCAGCAGTCTCACCGGGACAGGGGGCGGCAATGAGCAGTTCTTC
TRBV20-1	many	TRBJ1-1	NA	CSARPGGMNTEAFF	TGCAGTGCTAGACCGGGGGGTATGAACACTGAAGCTTTCTTT
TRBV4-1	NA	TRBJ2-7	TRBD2	CASSQGQGLAEDYEQYF	TGCGCCAGCAGCCAAGGGCAGGGACTAGCGGAGGACTACGAGCAGTACTTC
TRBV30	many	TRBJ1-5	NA	CAWSVGGSPQHF	TGTGCCTGGAGTGTAGGTGGTTCGCCCCAGCATTTT
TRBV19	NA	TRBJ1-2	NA	CASSPPRALRWAF	TGTGCCAGTAGTCCCCCCCGGGCCCTTCGTTGGGCCTTC
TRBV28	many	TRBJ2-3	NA	CASSLLGEGADTQYF	TGTGCCAGCAGTTTATTAGGGGAAGGAGCAGATACGCAGTATTTT
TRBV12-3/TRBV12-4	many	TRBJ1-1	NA	CASTLGAGATEAFF	TGTGCCAGCACTCTAGGGGCGGGGGCTACTGAAGCTTTCTTT
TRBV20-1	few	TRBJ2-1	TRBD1	CSATVPGTGLYNEQFF	TGCAGTGCCACAGTTCCTGGGACAGGGCTATACAATGAGCAGTTCTTC
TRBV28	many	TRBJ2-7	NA	CASTQQGGTNYEQYF	TGTGCCAGCACCCAGCAGGGGGGAACTAACTACGAGCAGTACTTC
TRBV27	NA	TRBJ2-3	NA	CASRKEGADTQYF	TGTGCCAGCAGAAAGGAAGGCGCAGATACGCAGTATTTT
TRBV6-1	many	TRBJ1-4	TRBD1	CASRTGTVEEKLFF	TGTGCCAGCAGAACCGGGACAGTCGAAGAAAAACTGTTTTTT
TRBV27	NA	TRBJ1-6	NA	CASSLSFSIVSPLHF	TGTGCCAGCAGTTTATCATTTTCGATAGTTTCACCCCTCCACTTT
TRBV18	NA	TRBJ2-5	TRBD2	CASSTGLAGRVETQYF	TGTGCCAGCTCAACCGGACTAGCGGGAAGAGTGGAGACCCAGTACTTC
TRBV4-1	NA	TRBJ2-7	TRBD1	CASSPLLRGQGDLAYEQYF	TGCGCCAGCAGCCCACTCCTCCGGGGACAGGGTGATTTAGCCTACGAGCAGTACTTC
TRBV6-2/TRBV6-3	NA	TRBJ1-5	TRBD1	CASSLYPDRGPGQPQHF	TGTGCCAGCAGTTTATACCCCGACAGGGGGCCAGGTCAGCCCCAGCATTTT
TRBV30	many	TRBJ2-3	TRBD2	CAWTSGATSGASDTQYF	TGTGCCTGGACCTCGGGGGCAACTAGCGGAGCCTCAGATACGCAGTATTTT
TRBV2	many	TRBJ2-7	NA	CASSGLGHEQYF	TGTGCCAGCAGTGGTCTTGGCCACGAGCAGTACTTC
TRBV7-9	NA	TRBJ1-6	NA	CASSLGGRIYNSPLHF	TGTGCCAGCAGCTTGGGGGGGCGCATCTATAATTCACCCCTCCACTTT
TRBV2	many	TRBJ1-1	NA	CASTARTYTEAFF	TGTGCCAGCACTGCCAGAACATACACTGAAGCTTTCTTT
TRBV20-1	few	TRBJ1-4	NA	CSAREIGRVFF	TGCAGTGCTAGAGAGATCGGCAGGGTGTTTTTT
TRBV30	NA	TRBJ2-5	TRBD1	CAWSTSVQGEETQYF	TGTGCCTGGAGTACGTCGGTGCAGGGGGAAGAGACCCAGTACTTC